This TCR beta chain is drawn from a study of T cell repertoires in cytomegalovirus infection. Regarding this clonotype: The antigen remains undetermined. One end of the junction is discordant with germline, which a read error may explain.

TCRdb re-called the reads with MiXCR, one entry per CDR3 protein. This table holds roughly 990,000 distinct CDR3 sequences, 25% to 40% found once. Looked up from germline, CDR1 is KGHDR and CDR2 is SFDVKD. This CDR3 spans 16 amino acids. J is TRBJ2-3 and V is TRBV24-1, with TRBD2 matching 9 bases. The sample in question was cultured CD8+ T cells from PBMCs, obtained from culture after CMV antigen stimulation. This TCR was sampled from a human donor in good health (CMV status not recorded). Some clones in this sample may be carry-over from other donors' samples. CDR3 in amino acids: CASSDRAGGHTYTQYF. The CDR3 DNA follows: TGTGCCTCCAGTGATAGAGCGGGGGGCCATACGTATACGCAGTATTTT.